Listed below are T cell receptor beta chains from one sample, sequenced in a study of blood T cell repertoires in COVID-19. Clones were read by immunoSEQ multiplex PCR, and TCRdb kept only the in-frame ones, dropping some. The table shows about 150,000 clones, with around 85% occurring only once. Sequenced: peripheral blood. These receptors were collected from a man aged 60 to 75 with COVID-19, enrolled during active disease. CDR3s include the opening cysteine and the closing phenylalanine or tryptophan. The D gene is left open where the match is weak. Rows give clone size only sometimes, using once, few, many, or a class for an expanded clone.

TRBJ1-4,.,TRBV10-3,.,CAIRSSGSNEKLFF,TGTGCCATCAGGAGTTCGGGTTCTAATGAAAAACTGTTTTTT
TRBJ2-1,.,TRBV18,TRBD1,CASSALIIRDREFNEQFF,TGTGCCAGCTCAGCATTAATAATTAGGGACAGGGAGTTCAATGAGCAGTTCTTC
TRBJ2-7,.,TRBV7-2,.,CASGISGAYEQYF,TGTGCCAGCGGCATATCCGGGGCCTACGAGCAGTACTTC
TRBJ1-5,.,TRBV4-3,.,CASSQDRIGNGAGREPQHF,TGCGCCAGCAGCCAAGATCGAATCGGAAACGGAGCCGGTCGGGAGCCCCAGCATTTT
TRBJ1-6,.,TRBV5-8,.,CASSLGNRDSPLHF,TGTGCCAGCAGCTTGGGGAACAGGGATTCACCCCTCCACTTT
TRBJ1-5,once,TRBV19,TRBD1,CASSRIPGQGQGNQPQHF,TGTGCCAGTAGTCGTATCCCCGGACAGGGGCAAGGCAATCAGCCCCAGCATTTT
TRBJ1-6,.,TRBV11-3,TRBD1,CASSFGQAGSPLHF,TGTGCCAGCAGCTTTGGACAGGCGGGGTCACCCCTCCACTTT
TRBJ2-2,.,TRBV7-9,TRBD1,CASSPTGTGYTGELFF,TGTGCCAGCAGCCCAACCGGGACAGGGTACACCGGGGAGCTGTTTTTT
TRBJ2-7,.,TRBV29-1,.,CSALIWLEQYF,TGCAGCGCATTAATCTGGCTCGAGCAGTACTTC
TRBJ2-1,.,TRBV27,.,CASSSHLGGNEQFF,TGTGCCAGCAGTTCCCACCTGGGGGGCAATGAGCAGTTCTTC
TRBJ2-5,.,TRBV5-1,.,CASSFVAGSKETQYF,TGCGCCAGCAGCTTCGTGGCGGGTAGCAAAGAGACCCAGTACTTC
TRBJ2-7,few,TRBV19,TRBD2,CASSILAGLNYEQYF,TGTGCCAGTAGTATACTAGCGGGGCTAAACTACGAGCAGTACTTC
TRBJ1-3,.,TRBV6-1,TRBD1,CASSEGQGLGVNTIYF,TGTGCCAGCAGTGAAGGACAGGGATTGGGGGTAAACACCATATATTTT
TRBJ2-2,.,TRBV27,.,CASSFETRGFPGELFF,TGTGCCAGCAGTTTCGAGACTAGAGGCTTCCCCGGGGAGCTGTTTTTT
TRBJ1-4,.,TRBV30,TRBD1,CAWSGGQGVTVWEKLFF,TGTGCCTGGAGTGGGGGACAGGGGGTTACTGTTTGGGAAAAACTGTTTTTT
TRBJ1-4,.,TRBV6-1,.,CASSEALLGGKLFF,TGTGCCAGCAGTGAAGCGCTACTTGGAGGGAAACTGTTTTTT
TRBJ2-5,few,TRBV29-1,TRBD2,CSVSRGGGNQETQYF,TGCAGCGTGAGTCGAGGCGGGGGTAACCAAGAGACCCAGTACTTC
TRBJ1-5,.,TRBV6-2/TRBV6-3,.,CASSFSGAYSNQPQHF,TGTGCCAGCAGTTTCTCGGGAGCTTATAGCAATCAGCCCCAGCATTTT
TRBJ2-3,.,TRBV10-3,.,CAISEFSSTDTQYF,TGTGCCATCAGTGAGTTTAGCAGCACAGATACGCAGTATTTT
TRBJ2-1,once,TRBV28,.,CASTESPGESSYNEQFF,TGTGCCAGCACCGAATCCCCCGGAGAAAGCTCCTACAATGAGCAGTTCTTC
TRBJ1-5,.,TRBV7-2,.,CASSLNPTDQPQHF,TGTGCCAGCAGCTTAAACCCCACGGATCAGCCCCAGCATTTT
TRBJ1-6,.,TRBV9,.,CASSVGVRTDYNSPLHF,TGTGCCAGCAGCGTAGGTGTCCGGACAGACTATAATTCACCCCTCCACTTT
TRBJ1-6,.,TRBV19,TRBD1,CASSVTGGNSPLHF,TGTGCCAGTAGTGTGACAGGGGGGAATTCACCCCTCCACTTT
TRBJ2-6,.,TRBV7-3,.,CASSLSLDSNNVLTF,TGTGCCAGCAGCTTGTCCCTCGACTCTAACAACGTCCTGACTTTC
TRBJ2-7,.,TRBV18,.,CASSPPAGSYEQYF,TGTGCCAGCTCACCACCGGCAGGATCCTACGAGCAGTACTTC
TRBJ1-5,.,TRBV23-1,TRBD1,CASSQSPRDSQPQHF,TGCGCCAGCAGTCAAAGCCCACGGGACAGTCAGCCCCAGCATTTT
TRBJ2-3,.,TRBV4-3,TRBD2,CASSLAGGADTQYF,TGCGCCAGCAGCTTGGCGGGGGGAGCAGATACGCAGTATTTT
TRBJ2-7,.,TRBV7-2,TRBD2,CASSLDRTSGGYEQYF,TGTGCCAGCAGCTTAGATCGGACTAGCGGAGGGTACGAGCAGTACTTC
TRBJ2-1,.,TRBV11-2,TRBD2,CASSLGISGIYNEQFF,TGTGCCAGCAGCTTAGGGATTAGCGGGATCTACAATGAGCAGTTCTTC
TRBJ2-7,.,TRBV9,TRBD2,CASSAAGLAVEQYF,TGTGCCAGCAGCGCGGCGGGACTAGCGGTTGAGCAGTACTTC
TRBJ1-1,.,TRBV18,.,CASSPPTAGASAEAFF,TGTGCCAGCTCACCACCGACGGCGGGGGCGAGCGCTGAAGCTTTCTTT
TRBJ2-3,once,TRBV3-1/TRBV3-2,.,CASSLRGHRETDTQYF,TGTGCCAGCAGCTTACGGGGCCACAGGGAGACAGATACGCAGTATTTT
TRBJ1-2,.,TRBV11-2,.,CASSLTGSYGYTF,TGTGCCAGCAGTCTCACAGGGAGCTATGGCTACACCTTC
TRBJ1-4,.,TRBV4-1,TRBD1,CASSQGRGREKLFF,TGCGCCAGCAGCCAGGGCAGGGGGCGTGAAAAACTGTTTTTT
TRBJ2-2,.,TRBV7-3,TRBD2,CASSPRGRGVDTGELFF,TGTGCCAGCAGCCCGCGTGGCCGGGGGGTCGACACCGGGGAGCTGTTTTTT
TRBJ1-6,.,TRBV23-1,TRBD1,CASTTGQENRGPLHF,TGCGCCAGCACCACGGGACAGGAAAATCGAGGACCCCTCCACTTT
TRBJ1-1,.,TRBV6-5,.,CASNQLTGTTEAFF,TGTGCCAGCAACCAACTTACCGGGACAACTGAAGCTTTCTTT
TRBJ1-2,.,TRBV28,.,CACSGQPFDYGYTF,TGTGCCTGTAGTGGGCAGCCCTTCGACTATGGCTACACCTTC
TRBJ2-7,once,TRBV5-1,TRBD1,CASSLGQVVDEQYF,TGCGCCAGCAGCTTAGGACAGGTAGTCGACGAGCAGTACTTC
TRBJ2-1,.,TRBV3-1/TRBV3-2,TRBD2,CASSRTSGANNEQFF,TGTGCCAGCAGCCGAACTAGCGGGGCCAACAATGAGCAGTTCTTC
TRBJ1-5,.,TRBV19,TRBD1,CASRTGDRGSQPQHF,TGTGCCAGTAGAACGGGGGACAGGGGGTCTCAGCCCCAGCATTTT
TRBJ2-5,.,TRBV12-5,.,CASGPGIPGTQYF,TGTGCTAGTGGTCCTGGGATCCCGGGAACCCAGTACTTC
TRBJ2-7,.,TRBV30,TRBD2,CAWNTGLAASYEQYF,TGTGCCTGGAATACGGGACTAGCGGCCTCCTACGAGCAGTACTTC
TRBJ1-2,.,TRBV10-1,.,CASTKEGRTYGHTF,TGCGCCAGCACTAAAGAGGGCCGGACCTATGGCCACACCTTC
TRBJ1-2,.,TRBV19,TRBD1,CASSTLTGGDGTNYGYTF,TGTGCCAGTAGTACCCTTACAGGGGGCGATGGAACTAACTATGGCTACACCTTC
TRBJ1-2,.,TRBV5-4,TRBD1,CASSLGQITNYGYTF,TGTGCCAGCAGCCTGGGACAGATCACTAACTATGGCTACACCTTC
TRBJ1-2,.,TRBV6-4,TRBD1,CASSTTGGYGYTF,TGTGCCAGCAGTACGACAGGGGGCTATGGCTACACCTTC
TRBJ1-5,.,TRBV2,.,CASSEVWGRQPQHF,TGTGCCAGCAGTGAGGTGTGGGGCCGCCAGCCCCAGCATTTT
TRBJ2-5,.,TRBV3-1/TRBV3-2,TRBD2,CASSQDVRSGGIQETQYF,TGTGCCAGCAGCCAAGATGTCAGGAGCGGGGGAATTCAAGAGACCCAGTACTTC
TRBJ2-7,.,TRBV5-4,.,CASSLPGNTPYEQYF,TGTGCCAGCAGCTTGCCGGGAAATACCCCCTACGAGCAGTACTTC
TRBJ1-5,.,TRBV19,TRBD1,CASSGQGRDFGNQPQHF,TGTGCCAGTAGTGGACAGGGCAGAGATTTTGGCAATCAGCCCCAGCATTTT
TRBJ1-2,.,TRBV3-1/TRBV3-2,.,CASSQEFPTGHGYTF,TGTGCCAGCAGCCAAGAATTCCCCACAGGGCATGGCTACACCTTC
TRBJ1-5,.,TRBV7-2,.,CASSFNFNQPQHF,TGTGCCAGCAGCTTCAATTTCAATCAGCCCCAGCATTTT
TRBJ2-7,.,TRBV19,TRBD1,CASSDLQGTAQYF,TGTGCCAGTAGCGACTTACAGGGGACCGCGCAGTACTTC
TRBJ1-5,.,TRBV7-9,.,CASSLGAGEPQHF,TGTGCCAGCAGCTTAGGAGCAGGGGAGCCCCAGCATTTT